One and the same sample provided the 24 T cell receptor beta chains below, sequenced in a study of OX40 agonist ivuxolimab in advanced cancers. Assay: immunoSEQ multiplex PCR; the TCRdb copy retains only in-frame clones and omits some. The sample contains some 44,000 clones, about 85% of which appear only once. The source was CD4+ or CD8+ T cells sorted from blood, collected in a trial of the OX40 agonist ivuxolimab. The receptors derive from an adult with an advanced solid tumor such as melanoma, head and neck, liver or kidney cancer.

The J gene is TRBJ1-5, the V gene TRBV19; 9 positions match TRBD1. The CDR3 loop spans 17 amino acids. Germline CDR1 LNHDA, CDR2 SQIVND (reference sequence). V dropped 4 bases and J dropped 2; count of bases not matched to a gene: 9. CDR3 in DNA: TGTGCCAGTAGTAGATTACAGGGGGCCTTGGGCAATCAGCCCCAGCATTTT. Translating gives CASSRLQGALGNQPQHF.

The V and J genes are TRBV4-2 and TRBJ2-1; the D is unclear. The CDR3 is 14 residues long. V lost 0 bases to trimming and J lost 7 bases, with 10 bases between them. Per the germline V gene, CDR1 is LGHNA and CDR2 is YNFKEQ. In nucleotides, the CDR3 is TGTGCCAGCAGCCAAGATCCTGGAGCGAATGAGCAGTTCTTC. Residues: CASSQDPGANEQFF.

This chain uses TRBV18 with TRBJ2-5; D unclear. The CDR3 is 14 amino acids. Per the germline V gene, CDR1 is KGHSH and CDR2 is LQKENI. The V and J ends lost 5 bases and 1 base respectively, with 11 bases between them. The CDR3 is CASSRSNTQETQYF. Written as DNA, the CDR3 is TGTGCCAGCTCAAGGTCGAACACCCAAGAGACCCAGTACTTC. Full variable domain (rest looked up from reference TRBV18 and TRBJ2-5): NAGVMQNPRHLVRRRGQEARLRCSPMKGHSHVYWYRQLPEEGLKFMVYLQKENIIDESGMPKERFSAEFPKEGPSILRIQQVVRGDSAAYFCASSRSNTQETQYFGPGTRLLVL.

The rearrangement links TRBV5-4 to TRBJ2-1; TRBD2 agrees at 10 bases. Germline trimming cut 6 bases from V and 6 bases from J; bases unmatched to any gene: 15. This CDR3 region has 17 residues. Germline CDR1 is SGHNT and CDR2 is YYREEE (reference sequence). This chain's CDR3 is CASTKLAGPNIPNEQFF. CDR3 in DNA: TGTGCCAGCACCAAACTAGCGGGACCGAACATCCCCAATGAGCAGTTCTTC.

The genes are TRBV2 and TRBJ2-5; D is unresolved. V gave up 5 bases and J gave up 4 bases, with 8 bases separating them. The CDR3 contains 12 residues. CDR1 and CDR2 (germline): SNHLY, FYNNEI. CDR3 sequence reads: CASSPVGETQYF. Here the CDR3 DNA reads TGTGCCAGCAGTCCCGTTGGAGAGACCCAGTACTTC.

This clone was seen a few times. The chain employs TRBV20-1 and TRBJ1-1; D gene uncertain. Germline V lookup: CDR1 DFQATT, CDR2 SNEGSKA (reference sequence). V was clipped by 2 bases and J by 0 bases, with 1 base between them. The CDR3 spans 11 residues. The CDR3 DNA reads as TGCAGTGCTAGAATGAACACTGAAGCTTTCTTT. It encodes CSARMNTEAFF.

The gene calls are TRBV30 and TRBJ1-1; D ambiguous. CDR3 length: 14 residues. V was cut by 6 bases and J by 2 bases, with 16 bases left in between. From germline, CDR1 is GTSNPN and CDR2 SVGIG (reference sequence). CDR3 in amino acids: CACPRARANTEAFF. CDR3 bases: TGTGCCTGCCCCCGGGCTAGGGCCAACACTGAAGCTTTCTTT.

This chain connects TRBV11-2 to TRBJ1-1; no clear D. This CDR3 has 17 residues. The V and J ends lost 1 base and 2 bases respectively, with 17 bases between them. Germline-derived CDR1 and CDR2 are SGHAT and FQNNGV. The CDR3 region has the DNA TGTGCCAGCAGCTTAGTATCCACTGGGCAGAAAAACACTGAAGCTTTCTTT. It specifies CASSLVSTGQKNTEAFF.

The chain combines TRBV29-1 with TRBJ2-1; the match to TRBD2 covers 14 bases. CDR1 and CDR2 from the germline V gene are SQVTM and ANQGSEA. The CDR3 has 14 residues. V trimming: 6 bases; J trimming: 7 bases; junction bases outside the gene matches: 5. The CDR3 reads CSVTTSGRANEQFF. The CDR3 DNA reads as TGCAGCGTCACGACTAGCGGGAGGGCGAATGAGCAGTTCTTC.

The rearrangement uses TRBV9 and TRBJ2-2; 7 bases agree with TRBD1. The CDR3 sequence is 14 residues long. Unmatched junction bases numbered 2, after V lost 6 bases and J lost 0 bases. Germline V gene data show CDR1 as SGDLS and CDR2 as YYNGEE. This CDR3 is CASKGTANTGELFF. The CDR3 DNA reads TGTGCCAGCAAGGGGACAGCGAACACCGGGGAGCTGTTTTTT.

The chain recombines TRBV5-1 with TRBJ1-3; the D is unclear. V was pared by 4 bases and J by 0 bases, with 8 bases between. The CDR3 extends over 14 amino acids. Per the germline V gene, CDR1 is SGHRS and CDR2 is YFSETQ. The CDR3: CASSLYTSGNTIYF. The CDR3 coding sequence is TGCGCCAGCAGCCTTTACACCTCTGGAAACACCATATATTTT.

The rearrangement links TRBV5-1 to TRBJ1-2; 7 bases line up with TRBD1. Trimming removed 4 bases from V and 4 bases from J; junction bases left unmatched: 13. The CDR3 is 16 amino acids. Germline V CDR1 and CDR2: SGHRS, YFSETQ. The DNA of the CDR3 is TGCGCCAGCAGCGTATCGGGACAGAAATCCACCTATGGCTACACCTTC. Translation: CASSVSGQKSTYGYTF.

The chain couples TRBV5-4 to TRBJ2-3; the D is unclear. This CDR3 contains 14 residues. CDR1 and CDR2 (germline): SGHNT, YYREEE (reference sequence). V dropped 0 bases and J dropped 3 bases, with 8 bases sitting between them. The CDR3 here is CASSLAVRTDTQYF. CDR3 sequence (DNA): TGTGCCAGCAGCTTGGCCGTTCGAACAGATACGCAGTATTTT.

The genes are TRBV6-6 and TRBJ1-2; D remains ambiguous. Trimming removed 10 bases at V and 0 bases at J, with 9 bases between. The CDR3 is 12 amino acids. CDR1 MNHNY and CDR2 SVGAGI come from the germline V gene (reference sequence). Here the CDR3 DNA reads TGTGCCACCGCCCCATCTAACTATGGCTACACCTTC. Translated: CATAPSNYGYTF.

This rearrangement joins TRBV23-1 to TRBJ2-1; D is possibly TRBD2 (6 bases). TRBV23-1 qualifies as an ORF whose function is uncertain. V was clipped by 5 bases and J by 1 base, with 18 bases between them. This CDR3 is 17 amino acids long. The CDR3 DNA is TGCGCCAGCAGTGGTAACCCGGGACTTCTTTCCTACAATGAGCAGTTCTTC. It codes for CASSGNPGLLSYNEQFF.

This chain links TRBV6-5 with TRBJ2-7; 8 nucleotides agree with TRBD1. The CDR3 is 14 residues long. V was clipped by 8 bases and J by 4 bases; unmatched bases: 10. Germline loops: CDR1 MNHEY, CDR2 SVGAGI. This CDR3 is CASHRTGQRYEQYF. The CDR3 nucleotides read TGTGCCAGCCATAGGACAGGGCAACGATACGAGCAGTACTTC.

A few counts support this clone. The CDR3: CASHRSSEAFF. The CDR3 nucleotides read TGTGCCAGCCACCGGTCCTCTGAAGCTTTCTTT. The chain has TRBV28 and TRBJ1-1; no clear D. The V end lost 8 bases, the J end lost 6 bases, and 10 bases lay between the germline ends. This CDR3 is built from 11 residues. Germline V lookup: CDR1 MDHEN, CDR2 SYDVKM.

The chain is built from TRBV30 and TRBJ1-2; D may be TRBD1 (6 bases). With 3 bases removed from V and 4 bases from J, the gap between germline ends came to 15 bases. This CDR3 spans 14 amino acids. Germline V gene sequence: CDR1 GTSNPN, CDR2 SVGIG (reference sequence). The CDR3 loop is CAWRPVGGLYGYTF. The CDR3, as DNA: TGTGCCTGGAGACCAGTCGGGGGGCTCTATGGCTACACCTTC. Together with reference TRBV30 and TRBJ1-2, the CDR3 gives the full variable domain: SQTIHQWPATLVQPVGSPLSLECTVEGTSNPNLYWYRQAAGRGLQLLFYSVGIGQISSEVPQNLSASRPQDRQFILSSKKLLLSDSGFYLCAWRPVGGLYGYTFGSGTRLTVV.

The J gene is TRBJ1-3, the V gene TRBV18; 8 bases fit TRBD1. This CDR3 has 18 residues. V lost 4 bases and J lost 0; bases outside the gene matches: 11. CDR1 and CDR2 (germline): KGHSH, LQKENI. The CDR3 DNA follows: TGTGCCAGCTCACGGGACAGGCAAAAAATGTTCTCTGGAAACACCATATATTTT. This encodes CASSRDRQKMFSGNTIYF.

This chain joins TRBV5-1 and TRBJ2-7, with TRBD2 identical over 10 bases. Trimming at V came to 3 bases and at J to 6 bases, leaving 12 bases not matched to a gene. The CDR3 loop spans 16 amino acids. CDR1 is SGHRS and CDR2 is YFSETQ in the germline V gene. CDR3 DNA: TGCGCCAGCAGCTGGGGCCCTAGCGGGGGCCCGCGCGAGCAGTACTTC. Translation gives CASSWGPSGGPREQYF. The full variable domain, in which reference TRBV5-1 and TRBJ2-7 provide the parts outside the CDR3, is KAGVTQTPRYLIKTRGQQVTLSCSPISGHRSVSWYQQTPGQGLQFLFEYFSETQRNKGNFPGRFSGRQFSNSRSEMNVSTLELGDSALYLCASSWGPSGGPREQYFGPGTRLTVT.

The chain employs TRBV30 and TRBJ1-1; tentatively, D is TRBD1 (5 bases). This CDR3 has 15 amino acids. V gave up 6 bases and J gave up 1 base, with 18 bases separating them. CDR1 is GTSNPN, CDR2 SVGIG, per germline (reference sequence). CDR3 coding DNA: TGTGCCTGCCTAAAGGGGAGGGACTGGAACACTGAAGCTTTCTTT. This encodes CACLKGRDWNTEAFF.

The chain links TRBV6-5 to TRBJ1-5; D not certain. The CDR3 loop spans 15 amino acids. Germline V gives CDR1 MNHEY, CDR2 SVGAGI. Trimming took 5 bases from V and 0 from J, leaving 11 bases between them. CDR3 sequence reads: CASSRIPVSNQPQHF. The CDR3 DNA sequence: TGTGCCAGCAGTAGGATCCCGGTTAGCAATCAGCCCCAGCATTTT.

The J gene is TRBJ1-1, the V gene TRBV7-9, with unresolved D. Deletions cut 8 bases from V and 4 bases from J, with 17 bases between. The CDR3 covers 14 residues. CDR1 is SEHNR and CDR2 is FQNEAQ in the germline V gene (reference sequence). In DNA form, the CDR3 reads TGTGCCAGCGCCTGGAGGAGGGCCGGCACTGAAGCTTTCTTT. Its protein is CASAWRRAGTEAFF. The whole variable domain, remainder taken from reference TRBV7-9 and TRBJ1-1, is DTGVSQNPRHKITKRGQNVTFRCDPISEHNRLYWYRQTLGQGPEFLTYFQNEAQLEKSRLLSDRFSAERPKGSFSTLEIQRTEQGDSAMYLCASAWRRAGTEAFFGQGTRLTVV.

This sequence joins TRBV28 and TRBJ2-7, with 11 bases aligning to TRBD2. Per the germline V gene, CDR1 is MDHEN and CDR2 is SYDVKM. V gave up 5 bases and J gave up 8 bases; unmatched junction bases: 11. The CDR3 covers 15 residues. CDR3 sequence: CASSRKTSGIGQQYF. The CDR3 nucleotides read TGTGCCAGCAGTCGAAAGACTAGCGGGATAGGTCAGCAGTACTTC.